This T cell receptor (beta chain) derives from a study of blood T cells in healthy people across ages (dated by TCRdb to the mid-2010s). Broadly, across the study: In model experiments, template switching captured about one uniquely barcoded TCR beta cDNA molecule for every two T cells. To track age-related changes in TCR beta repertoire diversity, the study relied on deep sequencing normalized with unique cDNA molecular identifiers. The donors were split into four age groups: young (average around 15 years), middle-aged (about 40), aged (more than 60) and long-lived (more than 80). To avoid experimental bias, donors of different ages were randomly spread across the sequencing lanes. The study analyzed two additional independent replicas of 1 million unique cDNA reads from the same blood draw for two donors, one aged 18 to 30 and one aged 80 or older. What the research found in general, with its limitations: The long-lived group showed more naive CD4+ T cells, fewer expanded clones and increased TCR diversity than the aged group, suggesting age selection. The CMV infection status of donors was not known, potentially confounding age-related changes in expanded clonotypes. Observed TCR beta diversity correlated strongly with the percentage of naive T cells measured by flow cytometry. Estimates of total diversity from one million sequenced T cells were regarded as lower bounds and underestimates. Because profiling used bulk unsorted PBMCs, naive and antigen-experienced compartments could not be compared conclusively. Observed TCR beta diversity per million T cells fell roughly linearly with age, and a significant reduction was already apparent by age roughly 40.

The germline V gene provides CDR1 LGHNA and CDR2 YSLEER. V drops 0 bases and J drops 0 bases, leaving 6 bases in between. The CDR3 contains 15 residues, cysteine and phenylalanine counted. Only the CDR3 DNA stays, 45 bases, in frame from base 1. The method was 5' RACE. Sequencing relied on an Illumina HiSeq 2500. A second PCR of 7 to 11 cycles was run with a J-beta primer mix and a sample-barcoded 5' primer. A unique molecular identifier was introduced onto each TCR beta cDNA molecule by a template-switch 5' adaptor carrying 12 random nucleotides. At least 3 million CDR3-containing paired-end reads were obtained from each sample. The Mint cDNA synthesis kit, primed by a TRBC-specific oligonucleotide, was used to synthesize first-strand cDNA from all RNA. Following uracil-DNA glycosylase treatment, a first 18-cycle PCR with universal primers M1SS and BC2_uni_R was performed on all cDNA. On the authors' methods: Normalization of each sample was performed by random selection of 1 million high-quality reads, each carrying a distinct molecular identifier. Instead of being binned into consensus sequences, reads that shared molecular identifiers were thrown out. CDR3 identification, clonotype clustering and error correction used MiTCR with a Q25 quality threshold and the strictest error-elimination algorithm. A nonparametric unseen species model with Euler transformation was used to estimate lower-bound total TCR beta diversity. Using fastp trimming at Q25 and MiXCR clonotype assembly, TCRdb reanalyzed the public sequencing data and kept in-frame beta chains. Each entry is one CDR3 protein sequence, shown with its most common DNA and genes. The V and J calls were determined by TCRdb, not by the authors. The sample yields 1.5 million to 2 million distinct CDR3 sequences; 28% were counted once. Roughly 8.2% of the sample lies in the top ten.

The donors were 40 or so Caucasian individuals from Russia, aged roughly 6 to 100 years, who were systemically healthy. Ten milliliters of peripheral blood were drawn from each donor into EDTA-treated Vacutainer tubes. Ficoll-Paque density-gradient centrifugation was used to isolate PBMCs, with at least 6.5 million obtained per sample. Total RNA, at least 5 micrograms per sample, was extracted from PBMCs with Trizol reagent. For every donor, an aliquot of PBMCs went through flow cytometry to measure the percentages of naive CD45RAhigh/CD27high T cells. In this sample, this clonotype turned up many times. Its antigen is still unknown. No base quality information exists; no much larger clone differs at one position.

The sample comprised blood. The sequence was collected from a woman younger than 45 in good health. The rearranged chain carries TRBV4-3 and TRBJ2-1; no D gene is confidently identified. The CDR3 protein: CASSQDQSSYNEQFF. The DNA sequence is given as TGCGCCAGCAGCCAAGACCAGAGCTCCTACAATGAGCAGTTCTTC.